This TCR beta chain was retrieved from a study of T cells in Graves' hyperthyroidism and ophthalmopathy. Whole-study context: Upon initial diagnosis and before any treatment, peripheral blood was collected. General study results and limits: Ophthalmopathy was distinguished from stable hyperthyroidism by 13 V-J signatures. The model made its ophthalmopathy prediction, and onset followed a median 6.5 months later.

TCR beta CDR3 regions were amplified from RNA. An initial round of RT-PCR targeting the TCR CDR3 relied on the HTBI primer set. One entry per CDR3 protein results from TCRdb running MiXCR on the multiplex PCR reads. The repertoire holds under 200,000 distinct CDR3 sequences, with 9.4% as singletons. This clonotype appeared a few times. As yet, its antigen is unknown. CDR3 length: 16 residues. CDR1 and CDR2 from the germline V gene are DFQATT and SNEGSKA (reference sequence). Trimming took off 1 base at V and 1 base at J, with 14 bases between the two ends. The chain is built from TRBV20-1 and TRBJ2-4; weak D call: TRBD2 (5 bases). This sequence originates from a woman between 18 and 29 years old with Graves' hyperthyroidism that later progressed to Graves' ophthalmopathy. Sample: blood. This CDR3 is CSARVAGLGAKNIQYF. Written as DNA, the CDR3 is TGCAGTGCTAGAGTCGCGGGCTTGGGTGCCAAAAACATTCAGTACTTC.